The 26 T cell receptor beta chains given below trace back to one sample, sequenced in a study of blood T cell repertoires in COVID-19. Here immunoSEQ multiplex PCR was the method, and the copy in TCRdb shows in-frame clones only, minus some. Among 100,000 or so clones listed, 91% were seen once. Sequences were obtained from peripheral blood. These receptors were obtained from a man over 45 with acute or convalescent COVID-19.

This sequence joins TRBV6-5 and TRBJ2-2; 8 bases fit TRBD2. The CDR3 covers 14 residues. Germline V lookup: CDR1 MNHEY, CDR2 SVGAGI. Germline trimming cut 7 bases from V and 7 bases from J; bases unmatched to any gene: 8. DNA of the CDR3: TGTGCCAGCACTATCACTCTAGCGGGCGGGGAGCTGTTTTTT. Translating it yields CASTITLAGGELFF.

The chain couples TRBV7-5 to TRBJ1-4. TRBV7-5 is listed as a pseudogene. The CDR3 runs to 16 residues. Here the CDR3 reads CVRSSRGGSLEEKLFF. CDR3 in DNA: TGTGTCAGAAGCTCTCGGGGGGGTAGCCTCGAGGAAAAACTGTTTTTT.

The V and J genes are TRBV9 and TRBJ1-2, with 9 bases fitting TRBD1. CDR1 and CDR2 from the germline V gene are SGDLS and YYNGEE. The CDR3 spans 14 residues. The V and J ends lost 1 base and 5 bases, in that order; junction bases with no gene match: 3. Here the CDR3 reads CASSVSGQGYGYTF. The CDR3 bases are TGTGCCAGCAGCGTAAGTGGACAGGGGTATGGCTACACCTTC.

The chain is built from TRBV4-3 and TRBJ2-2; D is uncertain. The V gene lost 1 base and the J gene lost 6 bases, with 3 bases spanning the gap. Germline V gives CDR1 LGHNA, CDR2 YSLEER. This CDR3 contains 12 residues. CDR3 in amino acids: CASSQAAGELFF. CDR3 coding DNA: TGCGCCAGCAGCCAAGCGGCCGGGGAGCTGTTTTTT.

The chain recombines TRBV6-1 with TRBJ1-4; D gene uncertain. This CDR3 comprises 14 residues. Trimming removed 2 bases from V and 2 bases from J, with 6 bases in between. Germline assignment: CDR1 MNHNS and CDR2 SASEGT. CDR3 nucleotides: TGTGCCAGCAGTGAATATGGCACTAATGAAAAACTGTTTTTT. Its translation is CASSEYGTNEKLFF.

CDR3 nucleotide sequence: TGTGCCAGCAGCGGACAGGGGGCAAATGAAAAACTGTTTTTT. Protein product: CASSGQGANEKLFF. The V gene is TRBV11-3, the J gene TRBJ1-4; 11 positions match TRBD1. This CDR3 contains 14 residues. The V gene's germline CDR1 is SGHNT and CDR2 YENEEA. Trimming removed 5 bases from V and 5 bases from J; junction bases left unmatched: 1.

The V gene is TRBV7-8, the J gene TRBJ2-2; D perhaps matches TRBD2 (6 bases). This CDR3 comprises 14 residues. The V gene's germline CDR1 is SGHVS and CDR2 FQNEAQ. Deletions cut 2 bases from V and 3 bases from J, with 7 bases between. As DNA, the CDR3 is TGTGCCAGCAGCTTAACTAGCTACACCGGGGAGCTGTTTTTT. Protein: CASSLTSYTGELFF. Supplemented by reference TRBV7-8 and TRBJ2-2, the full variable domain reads GAGVSQSPRYKVAKRGQDVALRCDPISGHVSLFWYQQALGQGPEFLTYFQNEAQLDKSGLPSDRFFAERPEGSVSTLKIQRTQQEDSAVYLCASSLTSYTGELFFGEGSRLTVL.

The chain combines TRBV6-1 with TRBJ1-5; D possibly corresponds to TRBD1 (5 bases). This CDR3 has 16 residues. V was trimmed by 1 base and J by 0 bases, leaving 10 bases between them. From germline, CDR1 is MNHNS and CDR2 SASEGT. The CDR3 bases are TGTGCCAGCAGTGAAGGGAGGGGCCCTAGCAATCAGCCCCAGCATTTT. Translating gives CASSEGRGPSNQPQHF.

In DNA form, the CDR3 reads TGTGCCAGCAGCGACGGAGACTATAGCAATCAGCCCCAGCATTTT. This translates into CASSDGDYSNQPQHF. V gene TRBV2 combines with J gene TRBJ1-5; D remains unclear. V lost 6 bases and J lost 0, with 12 bases in between. CDR3 length equals 15 residues. Germline V lookup: CDR1 SNHLY, CDR2 FYNNEI.

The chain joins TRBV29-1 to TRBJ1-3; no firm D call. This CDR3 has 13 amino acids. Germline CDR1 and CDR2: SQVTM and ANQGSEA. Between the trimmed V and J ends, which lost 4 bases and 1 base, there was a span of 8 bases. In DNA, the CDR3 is TGCAGCGTTGCTACTTCATCTGGAAACACCATATATTTT. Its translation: CSVATSSGNTIYF.

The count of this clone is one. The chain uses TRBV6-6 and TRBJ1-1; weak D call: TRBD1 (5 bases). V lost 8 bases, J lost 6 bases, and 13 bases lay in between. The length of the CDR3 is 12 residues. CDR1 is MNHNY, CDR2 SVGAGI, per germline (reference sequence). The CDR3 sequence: CASWGLISEAFF. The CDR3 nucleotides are TGTGCCAGCTGGGGACTTATCTCTGAAGCTTTCTTT.

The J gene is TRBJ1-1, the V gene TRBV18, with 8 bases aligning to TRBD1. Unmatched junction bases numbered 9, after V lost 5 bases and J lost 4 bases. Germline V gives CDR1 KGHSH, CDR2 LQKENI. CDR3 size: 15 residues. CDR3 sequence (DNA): TGTGCCAGCTCATCACAGGGGGGGGGAAGCACTGAAGCTTTCTTT. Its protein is CASSSQGGGSTEAFF.

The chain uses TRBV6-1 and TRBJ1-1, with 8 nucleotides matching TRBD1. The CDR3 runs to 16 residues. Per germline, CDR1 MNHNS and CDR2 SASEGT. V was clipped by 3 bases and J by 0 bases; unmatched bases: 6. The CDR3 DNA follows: TGTGCCAGCAGTGACCTCAGGGGGCTACTGAACACTGAAGCTTTCTTT. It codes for CASSDLRGLLNTEAFF.

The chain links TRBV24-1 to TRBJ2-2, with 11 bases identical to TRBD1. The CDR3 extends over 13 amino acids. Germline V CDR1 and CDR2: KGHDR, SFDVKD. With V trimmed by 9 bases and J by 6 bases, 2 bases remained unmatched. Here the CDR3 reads CATGTGGSGELFF. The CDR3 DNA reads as TGTGCCACCGGGACAGGGGGGTCCGGGGAGCTGTTTTTT.

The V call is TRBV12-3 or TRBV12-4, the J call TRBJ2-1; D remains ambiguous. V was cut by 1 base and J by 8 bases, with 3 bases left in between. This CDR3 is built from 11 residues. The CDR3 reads CASSLDYEQFF. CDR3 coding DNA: TGTGCCAGCAGTTTAGACTATGAGCAGTTCTTC.

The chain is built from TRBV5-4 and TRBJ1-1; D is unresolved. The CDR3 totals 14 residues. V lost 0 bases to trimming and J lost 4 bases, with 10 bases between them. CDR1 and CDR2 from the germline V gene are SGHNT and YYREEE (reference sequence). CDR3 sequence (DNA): TGTGCCAGCAGCTTGGGTGCAGTAATCACTGAAGCTTTCTTT. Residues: CASSLGAVITEAFF.

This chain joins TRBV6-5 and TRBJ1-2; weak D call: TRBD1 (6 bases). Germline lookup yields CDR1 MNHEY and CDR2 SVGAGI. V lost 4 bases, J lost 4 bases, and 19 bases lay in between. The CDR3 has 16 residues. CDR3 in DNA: TGTGCCAGCAGTTCCGCGCGGACAGATGGACTCTATGGCTACACCTTC. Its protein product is CASSSARTDGLYGYTF.

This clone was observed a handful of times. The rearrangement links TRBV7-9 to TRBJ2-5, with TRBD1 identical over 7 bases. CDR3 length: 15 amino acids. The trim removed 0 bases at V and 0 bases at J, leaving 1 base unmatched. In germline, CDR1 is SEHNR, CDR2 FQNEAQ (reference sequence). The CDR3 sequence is CASSLAGTDQETQYF. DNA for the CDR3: TGTGCCAGCAGCTTAGCTGGGACAGACCAAGAGACCCAGTACTTC.

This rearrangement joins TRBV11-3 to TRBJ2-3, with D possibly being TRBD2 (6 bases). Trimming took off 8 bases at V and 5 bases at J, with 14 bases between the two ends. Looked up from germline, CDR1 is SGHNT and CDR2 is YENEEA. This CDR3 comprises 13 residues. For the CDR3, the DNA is TGTGCCAGCGGAGGGAACGGCAAAGATACGCAGTATTTT. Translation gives CASGGNGKDTQYF.

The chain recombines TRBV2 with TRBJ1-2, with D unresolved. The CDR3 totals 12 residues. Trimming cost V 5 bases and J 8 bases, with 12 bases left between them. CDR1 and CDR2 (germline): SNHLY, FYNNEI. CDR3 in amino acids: CASSRSREGYTF. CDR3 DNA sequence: TGTGCCAGCAGTCGGTCGAGAGAGGGCTACACCTTC.

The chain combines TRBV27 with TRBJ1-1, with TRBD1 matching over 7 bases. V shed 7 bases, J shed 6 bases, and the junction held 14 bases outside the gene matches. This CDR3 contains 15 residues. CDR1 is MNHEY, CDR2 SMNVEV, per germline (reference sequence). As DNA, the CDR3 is TGTGCCAGCACCCCTCCGACAGGGAACAGGGCTGAAGCTTTCTTT. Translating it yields CASTPPTGNRAEAFF.

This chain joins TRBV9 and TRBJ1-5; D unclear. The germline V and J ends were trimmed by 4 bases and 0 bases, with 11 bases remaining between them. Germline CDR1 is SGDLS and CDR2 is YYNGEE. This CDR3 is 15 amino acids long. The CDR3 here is CASSPSGNSNQPQHF. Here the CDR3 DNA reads TGTGCCAGCAGCCCCAGCGGTAATAGCAATCAGCCCCAGCATTTT. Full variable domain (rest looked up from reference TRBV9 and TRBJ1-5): DSGVTQTPKHLITATGQRVTLRCSPRSGDLSVYWYQQSLDQGLQFLIQYYNGEERAKGNILERFSAQQFPDLHSELNLSSLELGDSALYFCASSPSGNSNQPQHFGDGTRLSIL.

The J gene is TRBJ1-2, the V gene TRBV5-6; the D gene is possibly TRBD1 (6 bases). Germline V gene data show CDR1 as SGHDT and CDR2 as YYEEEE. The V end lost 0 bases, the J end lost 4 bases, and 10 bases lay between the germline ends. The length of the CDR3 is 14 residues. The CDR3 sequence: CASSLGRGPYGYTF. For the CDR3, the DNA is TGTGCCAGCAGCTTGGGCAGGGGACCCTATGGCTACACCTTC.

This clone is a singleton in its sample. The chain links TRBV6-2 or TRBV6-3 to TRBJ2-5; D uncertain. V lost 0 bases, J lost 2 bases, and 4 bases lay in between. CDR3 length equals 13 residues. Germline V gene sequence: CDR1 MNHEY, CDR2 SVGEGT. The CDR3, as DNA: TGTGCCAGCAGTTACTCGGCTCAAGAGACCCAGTACTTC. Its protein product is CASSYSAQETQYF.

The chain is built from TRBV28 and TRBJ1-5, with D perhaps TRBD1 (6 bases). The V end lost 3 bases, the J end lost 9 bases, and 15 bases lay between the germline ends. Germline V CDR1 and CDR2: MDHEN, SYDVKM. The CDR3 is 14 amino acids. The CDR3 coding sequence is TGTGCCAGCAGTTTTAATTCAGGGGTCGTGCCCCAGCATTTT. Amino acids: CASSFNSGVVPQHF.

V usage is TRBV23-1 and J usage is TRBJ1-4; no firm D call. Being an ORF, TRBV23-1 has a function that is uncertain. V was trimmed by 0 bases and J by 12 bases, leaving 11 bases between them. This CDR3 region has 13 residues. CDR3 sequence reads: CASSQSVRVELFF. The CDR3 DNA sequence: TGCGCCAGCAGTCAATCTGTCCGGGTTGAACTGTTTTTT.